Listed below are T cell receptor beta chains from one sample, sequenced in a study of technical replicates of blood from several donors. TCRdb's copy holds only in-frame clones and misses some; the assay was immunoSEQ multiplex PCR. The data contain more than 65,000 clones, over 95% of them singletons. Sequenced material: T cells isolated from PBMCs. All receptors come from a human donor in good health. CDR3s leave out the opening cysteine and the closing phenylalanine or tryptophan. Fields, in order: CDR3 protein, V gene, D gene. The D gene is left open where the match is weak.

CDR3aa: ASSVSGGFSYEQY
v_gene: TRBV9
d_gene: TRBD1

CDR3aa: ASRNQGSSYNEQF
v_gene: TRBV5-6
d_gene: .

CDR3aa: ASRLLGEQF
v_gene: TRBV2
d_gene: .

CDR3aa: ASSSWTSGDNEQF
v_gene: TRBV5-1
d_gene: TRBD2

CDR3aa: ASRSGNSGANVLT
v_gene: TRBV9
d_gene: .

CDR3aa: ASSWTGVGGYT
v_gene: TRBV5-6
d_gene: TRBD1

CDR3aa: ASSPPAEKRENVWEQY
v_gene: TRBV18
d_gene: TRBD2

CDR3aa: ASREDRGLGAGELF
v_gene: TRBV6-4
d_gene: TRBD1

CDR3aa: ASSRDRGGEQY
v_gene: TRBV5-1
d_gene: TRBD1

CDR3aa: ASRPRVDTEAF
v_gene: TRBV6-6
d_gene: .

CDR3aa: ASSIKGGTGNTIY
v_gene: TRBV9
d_gene: .

CDR3aa: ASSFPGDTIY
v_gene: TRBV13
d_gene: .

CDR3aa: ASSQDMSYSGNTIY
v_gene: TRBV4-2
d_gene: .

CDR3aa: ASFSGYTQY
v_gene: TRBV5-5
d_gene: .

CDR3aa: ASSLGTGNQETQY
v_gene: TRBV4-1
d_gene: TRBD1

CDR3aa: ASGWGGTVEAF
v_gene: TRBV6-1
d_gene: .

CDR3aa: ASNKQGAIPYEQY
v_gene: TRBV14
d_gene: TRBD1

CDR3aa: ASSFSNRRGYT
v_gene: TRBV27
d_gene: .

CDR3aa: ASMGASNTGELF
v_gene: TRBV9
d_gene: .